The sequence of this TCR beta chain was determined in a study of blood T cell repertoires in COVID-19. Study overall: The study drew acute and convalescent COVID-19 samples from the United States, Italy and Spain. From T cells, B-cell-depleted T cells, or PBMCs came the material, which was cDNA or gDNA.

Under the authors' procedure: How many nucleated cells were present was estimated from reference gene primer amplification. Here immunoSEQ multiplex PCR was the method, and the copy in TCRdb shows in-frame clones only, minus some. The V and J calls and clone size are taken from that table; D and trimming were inferred from the DNA. The table lists 110,000 or so clones, 70% to 90% of them singletons. This clonotype was obtained from a man aged 60 to 75 with acute or convalescent COVID-19. Source material: peripheral blood.

The CDR3 loop is CASSSRGGIDEQFF. The DNA of the CDR3 is TGTGCCAGCAGCTCCCGTGGGGGCATAGATGAGCAGTTCTTC. The chain employs TRBV7-6 and TRBJ2-1, with a tentative D call TRBD1 (6 bases). This CDR3 has 14 amino acids. Germline V gene sequence: CDR1 SGHVS, CDR2 FNYEAQ. V was trimmed by 4 bases and J by 8 bases, leaving 15 bases between them. Full variable domain (rest looked up from reference TRBV7-6 and TRBJ2-1): GAGVSQSPRYKVTKRGQDVALRCDPISGHVSLYWYRQALGQGPEFLTYFNYEAQQDKSGLPNDRFSAERPEGSISTLTIQRTEQRDSAMYRCASSSRGGIDEQFFGPGTRLTVL.